Presented here are 10 T cell receptor beta chains from one specimen sequenced in a study of tumour-infiltrating T cells in Burkitt lymphoma. Using immunoSEQ multiplex PCR, the repertoire was profiled, and TCRdb retains in-frame clones only, with some absent. The table records around 45,000 clones, 30% to 40% of them present only once. Sequences were obtained from tumor tissue. These receptors originate from a human donor with Burkitt lymphoma.

This clone was seen only a few times. The chain has TRBV5-1 and TRBJ1-1; perhaps TRBD1 as D (5 bases). V lost 4 bases, J lost 11 bases, and 21 bases lay in between. In germline, CDR1 is SGHRS, CDR2 YFSETQ. CDR3 length equals 14 residues. CDR3 bases: TGCGCCAGCAGCGAGTCGGGACTCACGGACATCGCTTTCTTT. It codes for CASSESGLTDIAFF.

CDR3 in amino acids: CASSLLGGETQYF. The CDR3 bases are TGCGCCAGCAGCTTGTTGGGGGGAGAGACCCAGTACTTC. The J gene is TRBJ2-5, the V gene TRBV5-1; possible D gene TRBD2, 6 bases. CDR3 length: 13 residues. V dropped 1 base and J dropped 4 bases, with 8 bases sitting between them. Germline CDR1 and CDR2: SGHRS and YFSETQ.

This clone was counted only a few times. This chain uses TRBV5-4 with TRBJ1-1; D is uncertain. The CDR3 length is 12 residues. Trimming stripped 0 bases from V and 4 bases from J, with 4 bases between. CDR1 is SGHNT and CDR2 is YYREEE in the germline V gene (reference sequence). The CDR3 here is CASSLDGTEAFF. CDR3 bases: TGTGCCAGCAGCTTGGATGGCACTGAAGCTTTCTTT.

The chain links TRBV7-2 to TRBJ1-6; D uncertain. Germline V CDR1 and CDR2: SGHTA, FQGNSA. There are 17 residues in the CDR3. V shed 1 base and J shed 7 bases, with 17 bases lying between them. The DNA for the CDR3 is TGTGCCAGCAGCTTAGTGGCCCCCGGCAATTGGAATTCACCCCTCCACTTT. It specifies CASSLVAPGNWNSPLHF.

The chain employs TRBV5-5 and TRBJ2-7; tentatively, D is TRBD2 (6 bases). V lost 4 bases and J lost 4, with 9 bases in between. The CDR3 loop spans 12 amino acids. Germline CDR1 and CDR2: SGHKS and YYEKEE (reference sequence). CDR3 residues: CASSPAGYEQYF. CDR3 in DNA: TGTGCCAGCAGCCCGGCGGGGTACGAGCAGTACTTC.

J is TRBJ2-3 and V is TRBV7-2; D might be TRBD2 (6 bases). The CDR3 contains 13 residues. Per the germline V gene, CDR1 is SGHTA and CDR2 is FQGNSA. Trimming pared 5 bases from V and 4 bases from J, leaving 10 bases between. The CDR3 nucleotides read TGTGCCAGCAGCCAGACTAGAGCAGATACGCAGTATTTT. Its translation is CASSQTRADTQYF. The variable domain in full, completed from reference TRBV7-2 and TRBJ2-3, reads GAGVSQSPSNKVTEKGKDVELRCDPISGHTALYWYRQSLGQGLEFLIYFQGNSAPDKSGLPSDRFSAERTGGSVSTLTIQRTQQEDSAVYLCASSQTRADTQYFGPGTRLTVL.

The chain links TRBV2 to TRBJ2-4; no reliable D call. The germline gives CDR1 SNHLY, CDR2 FYNNEI. V lost 4 bases, J lost 10 bases, and 11 bases lay in between. CDR3 length: 12 amino acids. CDR3 coding DNA: TGTGCCAGCAGTGGGGCAGGCCAAATTCAGTACTTC. Its protein is CASSGAGQIQYF.

CDR3: CASSLGVFGDTEAFF. DNA of the CDR3: TGTGCCAGCAGCTTAGGGGTTTTTGGCGACACTGAAGCTTTCTTT. The chain carries TRBV5-5 and TRBJ1-1; D might be TRBD1 (5 bases). Trimming removed 2 bases at V and 3 bases at J, with 14 bases between. Germline-derived CDR1 and CDR2 are SGHKS and YYEKEE (reference sequence). The CDR3 length is 15 residues.

In its sample, this clone was seen a few times. The chain joins TRBV29-1 to TRBJ1-1; D possibly corresponds to TRBD1 (6 bases). Looked up from germline, CDR1 is SQVTM and CDR2 is ANQGSEA. V was clipped by 6 bases and J by 3 bases, with 20 bases between them. This CDR3 region has 15 residues. CDR3 sequence reads: CSVERWGAGDTEAFF. CDR3 sequence (DNA): TGCAGCGTAGAAAGGTGGGGGGCCGGGGACACTGAAGCTTTCTTT.

This chain connects TRBV2 to TRBJ2-7, with 10 bases identical to TRBD1. CDR1 and CDR2 from the germline V gene are SNHLY and FYNNEI. V shed 5 bases, J shed 4 bases, and the junction held 8 bases outside the gene matches. The length of the CDR3 is 15 residues. The CDR3 region is CASSSPDRGIYEQYF. The CDR3, as DNA: TGTGCCAGCAGTTCCCCGGACAGGGGGATATACGAGCAGTACTTC.